This T cell receptor (beta chain) was obtained from a study of neurological immune-mediated disorders. This clonotype has at least ten counts. The sorted libraries involved the use of under 1.1 million CD4+ or CD8+ T cells. Germline loops: CDR1 ENHRY, CDR2 SYGVKD. The CDR3 loop spans 16 amino acids. V lost 2 bases, J lost 7 bases, and 9 bases stayed unmatched. Synthesis of cDNA was performed by 5'RACE using 10-nucleotide random UMIs. Every sequencing run gave over 200 million TCR-beta sequences, taken from 15-18 subjects. A single record per CDR3 protein comes from TCRdb applying MiXCR to the 5' RACE reads. The sample holds about 18,000 distinct CDR3 sequences; approximately 14% are singletons and the top ten take less than 9.5%.

The clonotype comes from an older woman with HTLV-1-associated myelopathy (HAM/TSP). This rearrangement joins TRBV10-3 to TRBJ2-7, with 12 nucleotides matching TRBD2. What was sequenced was CD4+ T cells from blood. The CDR3 sequence is CAISEDLAGGPREQYF. The DNA for the CDR3 is TGTGCCATCAGTGAGGACCTAGCGGGAGGGCCTCGGGAGCAGTACTTC.